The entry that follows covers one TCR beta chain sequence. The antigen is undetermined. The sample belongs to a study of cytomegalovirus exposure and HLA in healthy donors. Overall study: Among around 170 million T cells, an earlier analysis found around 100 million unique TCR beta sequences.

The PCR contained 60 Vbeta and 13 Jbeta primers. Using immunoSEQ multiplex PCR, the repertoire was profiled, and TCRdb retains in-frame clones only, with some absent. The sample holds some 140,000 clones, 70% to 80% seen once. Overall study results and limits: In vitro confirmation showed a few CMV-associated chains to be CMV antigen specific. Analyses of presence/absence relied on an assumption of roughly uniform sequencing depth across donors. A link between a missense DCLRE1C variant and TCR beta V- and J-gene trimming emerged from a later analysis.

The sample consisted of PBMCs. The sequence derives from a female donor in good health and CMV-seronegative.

The CDR3 sequence is CASSYNPGQRVQPQHF. The DNA for the CDR3 is TGTGCCAGCAGTTACAACCCGGGACAGCGCGTTCAGCCCCAGCATTTT. The V call is TRBV6-6, the J call TRBJ1-5; 7 positions match TRBD1. V dropped 2 bases and J dropped 6; count of bases not matched to a gene: 10. CDR1 is MNHNY, CDR2 SVGAGI, per germline (reference sequence). The CDR3 is 16 residues long.